The clone carrying this T cell receptor (beta chain) appeared once. The antigen is undetermined. The table came from immunoSEQ multiplex PCR; TCRdb's copy has only in-frame clones and leaves some out. The sample has over 120,000 clones, just under 95% seen once; the top ten hold roughly an eighth. These data are taken from a study of T cell responses to AZD1222 COVID-19 vaccine. General observations from the study: White British donors predominated, females outnumbered males, and clonal diversity was possibly underestimated. Spike-specific TCR breadth and depth grew following two AZD1222 doses.

V was clipped by 2 bases and J by 5 bases; unmatched bases: 13. CDR3 length equals 18 residues. Germline CDR1 SGHDN, CDR2 FVKESK. The clonotype originates from an adult who had recovered from COVID-19. The V call is TRBV14, the J call TRBJ2-1, with 9 bases lining up with TRBD2. The sample consisted of peripheral blood, taken after recovery from COVID-19. The CDR3: CASSQRRLRAGGNNEQFF. The CDR3 DNA reads TGTGCCAGCAGCCAAAGGCGGTTGAGGGCGGGAGGGAACAATGAGCAGTTCTTC.